What follows are 30 T cell receptor beta chains derived from one specimen sequenced in a study of CD8+CD57+ T cells in acquired aplastic anemia. Researchers used genomic DNA as the template to profile TCR beta VDJ and CDR3. TCRdb recomputed calls from the reads with MiXCR, one row per CDR3 protein. The sample holds about 20,000 distinct CDR3 sequences, approximately 39% seen once. Their antigens remain unidentified. Findings of the study overall: Reduced diversity was recorded for CD8+CD57+ cells relative to total CD4+ and CD8+ pools in patients.

CD8+CD57+ cell expansion had been shown by flow cytometry in patients chosen for sequencing. The sample taken for sequencing was CD8+CD57+ T cells sorted from PBMCs. Subset: bead-enriched CD8+CD57+ effector memory T cells from SAA patients. All receptors derive from a human donor with aplastic anemia.

This chain uses TRBV10-3 with TRBJ2-7; D unclear. Trimming removed 8 bases at V and 5 bases at J, with 19 bases between. Per germline, CDR1 ENHRY and CDR2 SYGVKD. The CDR3 totals 14 residues. CDR3 region: CAIGSGEDLNEQYF. In DNA, the CDR3 is TGTGCCATCGGCTCTGGAGAGGATCTTAACGAGCAGTACTTC.

The chain couples TRBV6-1 to TRBJ2-5, with D possibly matching TRBD2 (6 bases). The CDR3 extends over 14 amino acids. V dropped 3 bases and J dropped 4 bases, with 12 bases sitting between them. In germline, CDR1 is MNHNS, CDR2 SASEGT. This CDR3 reads CASSETGDLETQYF. The DNA for the CDR3 is TGTGCCAGCAGTGAGACGGGAGATCTAGAGACCCAGTACTTC.

The chain combines TRBV20-1 with TRBJ1-4; a weak D match, TRBD1 (5 bases). The CDR3 sequence is 19 residues long. The V end lost 0 bases, the J end lost 1 base, and 21 bases lay between the germline ends. CDR1 and CDR2 from the germline V gene are DFQATT and SNEGSKA (reference sequence). CDR3 residues: CSARDPPVSAGGTNEKLFF. In DNA form, the CDR3 reads TGCAGTGCTAGAGATCCCCCCGTTAGCGCGGGGGGAACTAATGAAAAACTGTTTTTT.

V gene TRBV15 combines with J gene TRBJ2-5; 13 positions match TRBD2. CDR1 is LNHNV, CDR2 YYDKDF, per germline (reference sequence). CDR3 size: 17 residues. V lost 3 bases, J lost 7 bases, and 11 bases stayed unmatched. The CDR3 sequence is CATSSGTSGATLGTQYF. The CDR3 coding sequence is TGTGCCACCAGCAGTGGGACTAGCGGGGCTACACTTGGGACCCAGTACTTC.

In its sample, this clonotype was seen a few times. The chain employs TRBV10-3 and TRBJ2-7; the match to TRBD1 covers 9 bases. This CDR3 contains 15 residues. Germline V gene sequence: CDR1 ENHRY, CDR2 SYGVKD. The J segment lost 4 bases and the V segment lost 6 bases, leaving 10 bases of the junction unmatched. CDR3 residues: CAIRVGGQGSYEQYF. CDR3 bases: TGTGCCATCAGGGTAGGGGGACAGGGAAGTTACGAGCAGTACTTC.

This clonotype was counted between two and nine times. The rearrangement uses TRBV5-4 and TRBJ1-5; D ambiguous. The CDR3 contains 13 residues. Between the trimmed V and J ends, which lost 3 bases and 3 bases, there was a span of 7 bases. The germline gives CDR1 SGHNT, CDR2 YYREEE (reference sequence). Here the CDR3 reads CASSSDVNQPQHF. DNA of the CDR3: TGTGCCAGCAGCTCAGATGTCAATCAGCCCCAGCATTTT.

DNA of the CDR3: TGCAGTGCTAGTAACGGAGGCCCCTACGAGCAGTACTTC. Translating it yields CSASNGGPYEQYF. The chain links TRBV20-1 to TRBJ2-7, with a tentative D call TRBD2 (5 bases). This CDR3 comprises 13 residues. Trimming stripped 3 bases from V and 2 bases from J, with 11 bases between. Germline lookup yields CDR1 DFQATT and CDR2 SNEGSKA (reference sequence).

Worth noting for this clonotype: At one boundary the junction diverges from the germline segment, which might be a read error. This sequence joins TRBV12-3 or TRBV12-4 and TRBJ1-3; 7 positions match TRBD1. The CDR3 runs to 11 residues. Written as DNA, the CDR3 is TGTGCCGGCAGGGGGACGAACACCATATATTTT. Its translation: CAGRGTNTIYF.

This clonotype was observed a few times. The chain carries TRBV10-2 and TRBJ2-7; D possibly corresponds to TRBD2 (6 bases). Between the trimmed V and J ends, which lost 5 bases and 5 bases, there was a span of 19 bases. Germline V gives CDR1 WSHSY, CDR2 SAAADI. The CDR3 contains 15 residues. This chain's CDR3 is CASSFGGTKEHEQYF. DNA for the CDR3: TGCGCCAGCAGTTTTGGCGGGACCAAGGAGCACGAGCAGTACTTC.

The sample holds a few counts of this clonotype. The gene calls are TRBV5-6 and TRBJ1-3; the match to TRBD1 covers 7 bases. CDR1 and CDR2 from the germline V gene are SGHDT and YYEEEE. CDR3 size: 14 residues. J lost 5 bases, V lost 4 bases, and 6 bases had no gene match. The CDR3 sequence: CASSDGQVRNTIYF. The CDR3 bases are TGTGCCAGCAGCGACGGACAGGTTCGAAACACCATATATTTT. Full variable domain (rest looked up from reference TRBV5-6 and TRBJ1-3): DAGVTQSPTHLIKTRGQQVTLRCSPKSGHDTVSWYQQALGQGPQFIFQYYEEEERQRGNFPDRFSGHQFPNYSSELNVNALLLGDSALYLCASSDGQVRNTIYFGEGSWLTVV.

This clonotype was seen many times. The chain uses TRBV2 and TRBJ1-1; D gene unclear. Looked up from germline, CDR1 is SNHLY and CDR2 is FYNNEI. V lost 10 bases to trimming and J lost 6 bases, with 18 bases between them. This CDR3 comprises 13 residues. As DNA, the CDR3 is TGTGCCAACATTTCAGAAGGGAGGGCTGAAGCTTTCTTT. Translating it yields CANISEGRAEAFF.

Points on this clonotype: A read error may be the cause here, since a much bigger clone is one base away. The chain combines TRBV20-1 with TRBJ2-7, with TRBD2 identical over 9 bases. CDR3 length equals 13 residues. The germline V gene has CDR1 DFQATT and CDR2 SNEGSKA (reference sequence). V trimming: 7 bases; J trimming: 4 bases; junction bases outside the gene matches: 8. The CDR3 protein is CSVSSGRGYEQYF. Here the CDR3 DNA reads TGCAGTGTTAGTAGCGGGAGAGGGTACGAGCAGTACTTC.

This clonotype was seen at least ten times. This rearrangement joins TRBV20-1 to TRBJ2-3; D is undetermined. Looked up from germline, CDR1 is DFQATT and CDR2 is SNEGSKA (reference sequence). The length of the CDR3 is 12 residues. V was pared by 2 bases and J by 6 bases, with 9 bases between. The CDR3 coding sequence is TGCAGTGCTAGACGACCCTCCGATACGCAGTATTTT. Translated, it gives CSARRPSDTQYF.

The chain carries TRBV20-1 and TRBJ2-4; possibly TRBD2 for D (6 bases). The CDR3 sequence is 13 residues long. The germline V and J ends were trimmed by 3 bases and 1 base, with 7 bases remaining between them. Germline assignment: CDR1 DFQATT and CDR2 SNEGSKA (reference sequence). The CDR3 here is CSASREAKNIQYF. The DNA of the CDR3 is TGCAGTGCTAGTCGGGAGGCCAAAAACATTCAGTACTTC.

The chain has TRBV18 and TRBJ2-3; 8 bases line up with TRBD2. Germline lookup yields CDR1 KGHSH and CDR2 LQKENI. V was pared by 8 bases and J by 3 bases, with 10 bases of the junction left unmatched. The length of the CDR3 is 15 residues. This CDR3 reads CASSESAGGTDTQYF. DNA of the CDR3: TGTGCCAGCAGCGAGTCCGCGGGGGGAACAGATACGCAGTATTTT. Looking up the rest from reference TRBV18 and TRBJ2-3 gives the full variable domain: NAGVMQNPRHLVRRRGQEARLRCSPMKGHSHVYWYRQLPEEGLKFMVYLQKENIIDESGMPKERFSAEFPKEGPSILRIQQVVRGDSAAYFCASSESAGGTDTQYFGPGTRLTVL.

Written as DNA, the CDR3 is TGCAGTGCTAGAGCCCCTAACTATGGCTACACCTTC. Protein: CSARAPNYGYTF. V usage is TRBV20-1 and J usage is TRBJ1-2; D unresolved. In germline, CDR1 is DFQATT, CDR2 SNEGSKA (reference sequence). The length of the CDR3 is 12 residues. Trimming stripped 1 base from V and 0 bases from J, with 3 bases between.

This clonotype has just a few counts. Here the CDR3 reads CASSSQGGLYEQYF. CDR3 DNA: TGTGCCAGCAGCTCTCAGGGTGGTCTCTACGAGCAGTACTTC. This rearrangement joins TRBV7-3 to TRBJ2-7, with D possibly being TRBD1 (5 bases). V dropped 4 bases and J dropped 3 bases, with 13 bases sitting between them. Germline-derived CDR1 and CDR2 are SGHTA and FQGTGA. The CDR3 sequence is 14 residues long. Variable domain in full (rest from reference TRBV7-3 and TRBJ2-7): GAGVSQTPSNKVTEKGKYVELRCDPISGHTALYWYRQSLGQGPEFLIYFQGTGAADDSGLPNDRFFAVRPEGSVSTLKIQRTERGDSAVYLCASSSQGGLYEQYFGPGTRLTVT.

This clonotype has ten or more counts. The CDR3, as DNA: TGCGCCAGCAGCCATCGACAGGGGAGATACGAGCAGTACTTC. It translates to CASSHRQGRYEQYF. V and J are TRBV4-1 and TRBJ2-7; 8 positions agree with TRBD1. This CDR3 has 14 amino acids. The germline V gene has CDR1 MGHRA and CDR2 YSYEKL. J gave up 4 bases and V 3 bases, and 5 bases lay outside the gene matches.

This clonotype appeared many times. The V gene is TRBV27, the J gene TRBJ2-3, with TRBD2 as a possible D gene (6 bases). CDR1 MNHEY and CDR2 SMNVEV come from the germline V gene (reference sequence). This CDR3 comprises 15 residues. Trimming shortened V by 3 bases and J by 1 base, and 11 bases separated the two germline ends. CDR3 residues: CASSLRGGGTDTQYF. CDR3 DNA sequence: TGTGCCAGCAGTTTGAGAGGAGGGGGCACAGATACGCAGTATTTT.

V is TRBV2 and J is TRBJ1-3, with D perhaps TRBD1 (5 bases). V gave up 3 bases and J gave up 3 bases, with 9 bases separating them. Looked up from germline, CDR1 is SNHLY and CDR2 is FYNNEI. CDR3 length equals 14 residues. The CDR3 protein is CASSEAGYGNTIYF. The CDR3 DNA is TGTGCCAGCAGTGAGGCAGGGTATGGAAACACCATATATTTT.

This clonotype was counted between two and nine times. The V and J genes are TRBV6-5 and TRBJ2-7, with 9 bases aligning to TRBD2. The V gene end was trimmed by 2 bases and the J gene end by 2 bases; junction bases not matched to a gene: 1. Germline CDR1 reads MNHEY; CDR2 reads SVGAGI. The CDR3 consists of 14 residues. CDR3 nucleotides: TGTGCCAGCAGTTACGGCGGGGGGGCCTACGAGCAGTACTTC. This encodes CASSYGGGAYEQYF.

This clonotype was seen only a few times. The rearrangement uses TRBV5-1 and TRBJ2-7; D gene unclear. V was shortened by 0 bases and J by 2 bases, with 6 bases between the two germline ends. The V gene's germline CDR1 is SGHRS and CDR2 YFSETQ. This CDR3 comprises 13 residues. CDR3 loop: CASSLVQPYEQYF. The CDR3 bases are TGCGCCAGCAGCTTGGTCCAGCCCTACGAGCAGTACTTC. The whole variable domain, filled in from reference TRBV5-1 and TRBJ2-7, reads KAGVTQTPRYLIKTRGQQVTLSCSPISGHRSVSWYQQTPGQGLQFLFEYFSETQRNKGNFPGRFSGRQFSNSRSEMNVSTLELGDSALYLCASSLVQPYEQYFGPGTRLTVT.

This rearrangement joins TRBV7-2 to TRBJ2-6; D uncertain. This CDR3 is built from 15 residues. Germline V CDR1 and CDR2: SGHTA, FQGNSA. Trimming left V 3 bases short and J 0 bases short, with 6 bases between. The CDR3 sequence: CASSFSYSGANVLTF. CDR3 nucleotides: TGTGCCAGCAGCTTTAGTTACTCTGGGGCCAACGTCCTGACTTTC.

This clonotype was observed a few times. V is TRBV7-3 and J is TRBJ2-3, with 10 bases identical to TRBD2. The trim removed 1 base at V and 1 base at J, leaving 5 bases unmatched. CDR1 is SGHTA, CDR2 FQGTGA, per germline. CDR3 length: 17 residues. The chain's CDR3 is CASSLIAGGIGTDTQYF. The CDR3 DNA sequence: TGTGCCAGCAGCTTAATAGCGGGAGGCATTGGCACAGATACGCAGTATTTT.

The rearrangement links TRBV19 to TRBJ1-5; no clear D. This CDR3 region has 15 residues. Germline CDR1 and CDR2: LNHDA and SQIVND (reference sequence). Trimming cost V 9 bases and J 4 bases, with 19 bases left between them. CDR3 in amino acids: CASSHSRGWNQPQHF. Here the CDR3 DNA reads TGTGCCAGCAGCCACAGTCGGGGTTGGAATCAGCCCCAGCATTTT.

The chain links TRBV5-1 to TRBJ2-3, with 9 bases aligning to TRBD2. CDR1 is SGHRS and CDR2 is YFSETQ in the germline V gene. The CDR3 is made up of 14 amino acids. With V trimmed by 6 bases and J by 1 base, 3 bases remained unmatched. CDR3 nucleotides: TGCGCCAGCAACCCTAGCGGGGGCACAGATACGCAGTATTTT. Translated: CASNPSGGTDTQYF.

This rearrangement joins TRBV12-3 or TRBV12-4 to TRBJ1-2; 12 positions match TRBD1. The CDR3 runs 14 residues. Losses at the gene ends were 3 bases for V and 7 bases for J; bases not matched to a gene: 3. Written as DNA, the CDR3 is TGTGCCAGCAGTTTGGGGGACAGGGGGCTTGGCTACACCTTC. Its translation is CASSLGDRGLGYTF.

The CDR3 region is CASRATWDTEAFF. The CDR3 nucleotides read TGTGCCAGCAGGGCGACTTGGGACACTGAAGCTTTCTTT. The chain couples TRBV6-1 to TRBJ1-1; unclear D gene. V lost 6 bases to trimming and J lost 3 bases, with 11 bases between them. CDR1 and CDR2 (germline): MNHNS, SASEGT. CDR3 length: 13 residues.

The rearrangement joins TRBV6-1 to TRBJ1-6, with D perhaps TRBD1 (6 bases). Germline CDR1 is MNHNS and CDR2 is SASEGT. Trimming took 5 bases from V and 5 from J, leaving 10 bases between them. The length of the CDR3 is 14 residues. The DNA of the CDR3 is TGTGCCAGCAGTCACCCAGGGGATAATTCACCCCTCCACTTT. Its protein is CASSHPGDNSPLHF.

The V and J genes are TRBV6-5 and TRBJ1-1, with a possible D match to TRBD1 (6 bases). Trimming removed 7 bases at V and 7 bases at J, with 10 bases between. The CDR3 consists of 11 residues. The germline V gene has CDR1 MNHEY and CDR2 SVGAGI. CDR3 DNA sequence: TGTGCCAGCACAAGGGGGGATGAAGCTTTCTTT. Its protein product is CASTRGDEAFF.